Following are 26 T cell receptor beta chains from one sample sequenced in a study of T cells expressing NK-cell markers. After re-calling the 5' RACE reads, TCRdb lists one entry per CDR3 protein, DNA absent. This sample's clone table lists about 160,000 distinct CDR3 sequences. Sequencing was performed on blood T cells: a sorted CD56 or NKG2C T cell subset, CD4+ or CD8+ T cells, or bulk PBMC T cells (not recorded which). Source of these receptors: a man between 18 and 69 years old in good health.

This chain uses TRBV6-5 with TRBJ2-1. The V gene's germline CDR1 is MNHEY and CDR2 SVGAGI. The CDR3 sequence is 15 residues long. The CDR3 loop is CASSRTGESYNEQFF.

J is TRBJ2-1 and V is TRBV3-1; TCRdb's D call of TRBD1 is untestable without DNA. Germline V gives CDR1 LGHDT, CDR2 YNNKEL (reference sequence). The CDR3 is 18 residues long. The CDR3 here is CASSQEFSGRLAYNEQFF.

The genes are TRBV20-1 and TRBJ2-7; TCRdb gives TRBD1 as the D gene, but with no DNA this cannot be confirmed. Germline loops: CDR1 DFQATT, CDR2 SNEGSKA (reference sequence). The CDR3 covers 14 residues. The CDR3 region is CSARAPGARREQYF.

The CDR3 protein is CASQSSLSSEQYF. The gene calls are TRBV4-1 and TRBJ2-7. Germline V gene data show CDR1 as MGHRA and CDR2 as YSYEKL. This CDR3 region has 13 residues.

This sequence joins TRBV11-2 and TRBJ2-1; the TCRdb call, TRBD2, lacks DNA for checking. Germline loops: CDR1 SGHAT, CDR2 FQNNGV. The CDR3 totals 16 residues. CDR3 sequence: CASSSTGLASNNEQFF.

The chain combines TRBV28 with TRBJ1-1; TCRdb gives TRBD1 as the D gene, but with no DNA this cannot be confirmed. The CDR3 runs to 14 residues. Germline CDR1 and CDR2: MDHEN and SYDVKM. CDR3 loop: CASSPSRGRTEAFF.

This chain joins TRBV19 and TRBJ1-2. This CDR3 contains 14 residues. The germline V gene encodes CDR1 LNHDA and CDR2 SQIVND (reference sequence). CDR3 in amino acids: CASSPGLLDYGYTF.

This chain uses TRBV7-7 with TRBJ2-3. The germline gives CDR1 SSHAT, CDR2 FNYEAQ (reference sequence). The CDR3 runs to 13 residues. CDR3 sequence reads: CASSLTITDTQYF.

The chain links TRBV13 to TRBJ2-2; there is no DNA to check the TCRdb D call of TRBD1. This CDR3 spans 15 amino acids. Germline assignment: CDR1 PRHDT and CDR2 FYEKMQ (reference sequence). The CDR3 spells CASSPPGGTSGELFF.

The rearrangement uses TRBV12-3 or TRBV12-4 and TRBJ1-5. The CDR3 sequence is 14 residues long. CDR3 sequence reads: CASKQPGPNQPQHF.

This rearrangement joins TRBV15 to TRBJ2-7; TCRdb's D call of TRBD1 is untestable without DNA. There are 17 residues in the CDR3. The germline gives CDR1 LNHNV, CDR2 YYDKDF (reference sequence). The CDR3 sequence: CATSRSSPRESSYEQYF.

V is TRBV12-5 and J is TRBJ2-7; the TCRdb call, TRBD2, lacks DNA for checking. This CDR3 is built from 14 residues. Germline CDR1 and CDR2: LGHNT and FRNRAP. This chain's CDR3 is CASAHPMGEGEQYF.

The chain is built from TRBV7-9 and TRBJ2-7; TCRdb picks TRBD2, but there is no DNA to check that call. Germline CDR1 and CDR2: SEHNR and FQNEAQ (reference sequence). CDR3 size: 15 residues. The CDR3 spells CASSPTGGRAYEQYF. Drawing the rest from reference TRBV7-9 and TRBJ2-7, the complete variable domain is DTGVSQNPRHKITKRGQNVTFRCDPISEHNRLYWYRQTLGQGPEFLTYFQNEAQLEKSRLLSDRFSAERPKGSFSTLEIQRTEQGDSAMYLCASSPTGGRAYEQYFGPGTRLTVT.

The CDR3 region is CASSISGVRGGISYEQYF. The genes are TRBV19 and TRBJ2-7; TCRdb proposes TRBD1, but this gene call is untestable without DNA. The CDR3 loop spans 18 amino acids. Germline V CDR1 and CDR2: LNHDA, SQIVND (reference sequence).

The chain links TRBV7-9 to TRBJ2-3. The germline V gene has CDR1 SEHNR and CDR2 FQNEAQ (reference sequence). The CDR3 is made up of 14 amino acids. CDR3 residues: CASSQTGILDTQYF.

The chain links TRBV7-8 to TRBJ2-1; TCRdb calls TRBD1, which cannot be checked without DNA. Germline CDR1 is SGHVS and CDR2 is FQNEAQ. This CDR3 has 15 residues. The CDR3: CASSPRTGIYNEQFF.

The J gene is TRBJ1-5, the V gene TRBV6-2 or TRBV6-3. The length of the CDR3 is 15 residues. Germline V gene sequence: CDR1 MNHEY, CDR2 SVGEGT. This chain's CDR3 is CASSTRQQSNQPQHF.

This sequence joins TRBV7-9 and TRBJ2-5; TCRdb selects TRBD2, and the lack of DNA leaves this call unchecked. The CDR3 contains 16 residues. Germline loops: CDR1 SEHNR, CDR2 FQNEAQ (reference sequence). The CDR3 sequence is CASSEPTLAGVETQYF.

This chain links TRBV11-2 with TRBJ2-7; absent DNA, TCRdb's TRBD1 call cannot be checked. Germline V gene data show CDR1 as SGHAT and CDR2 as FQNNGV. This CDR3 region has 15 residues. The CDR3 protein is CASSYGVGGSYEQYF.

The genes are TRBV9 and TRBJ2-1; TCRdb picks TRBD1, but there is no DNA to check that call. This CDR3 spans 14 amino acids. Germline loops: CDR1 SGDLS, CDR2 YYNGEE. CDR3 sequence: CASSFQGSYNEQFF.

This rearrangement joins TRBV19 to TRBJ2-3; TCRdb reports TRBD1, a call that lacks DNA to check it against. This CDR3 is 14 amino acids long. Germline V gene lookup returns CDR1 LNHDA and CDR2 SQIVND (reference sequence). CDR3 region: CASGAGTATDTQYF.

This sequence joins TRBV4-1 and TRBJ2-7. The CDR3 totals 14 residues. Looked up from germline, CDR1 is MGHRA and CDR2 is YSYEKL. The CDR3 reads CASSQPTERYEQYF.

The CDR3 loop is CASSVARGTEAFF. The V call is TRBV5-4, the J call TRBJ1-1. Germline V gene sequence: CDR1 SGHNT, CDR2 YYREEE (reference sequence). The CDR3 consists of 13 residues.

The chain is built from TRBV4-1 and TRBJ2-1; TCRdb designates TRBD2, a call that cannot be tested without DNA. This CDR3 has 16 amino acids. Per the germline V gene, CDR1 is MGHRA and CDR2 is YSYEKL. The CDR3 spells CASSQVSGGAFGEQFF.

The gene calls are TRBV5-6 and TRBJ2-2. Germline-derived CDR1 and CDR2 are SGHDT and YYEEEE. This CDR3 has 12 amino acids. The chain's CDR3 is CASSYLTGELFF.

The chain recombines TRBV25-1 with TRBJ2-1; the TCRdb D gene call, TRBD2, has no DNA to confirm it. Germline values: CDR1 MGHDK, CDR2 SYGVNS. This CDR3 spans 14 amino acids. This CDR3 is CASTGLAGPNEQFF.